The present T cell receptor beta chain was sequenced within a study of shared clonotypes between healthy human individuals. Germline V CDR1 and CDR2: WSHSY, SAAADI. The V segment lost 6 bases and the J segment 1 base; nucleotides outside the gene matches: 9. CDR3 length: 16 amino acids. Deep-level running was used for the assay. The assay was immunoSEQ multiplex PCR, and TCRdb's table has in-frame clones only and misses some. The sample records fewer than 350,000 clones, 80% to 90% being singletons. This clone was observed a single time. The target antigen is unknown. Broader study findings: Sampling was confined to blood; repertoires within tissues likely differ.

Specimen: memory CD8+ T cells sorted from blood. The subset is: CD45RO+ cells pooled with CCR7-negative TemRA cells. The gene calls are TRBV10-2 and TRBJ1-5, with 7 nucleotides matching TRBD1. This receptor was identified in a man aged 18 to 35 in good health. The CDR3 is CASSDDRVMSNQPQHF. The CDR3 DNA is TGCGCCAGCAGCGACGACAGGGTAATGAGCAATCAGCCCCAGCATTTT.